Listed below are T cell receptor beta chains from one sample, sequenced in a study of technical replicates of blood from a few donors. Profiled with immunoSEQ multiplex PCR; TCRdb holds only in-frame clones, not every one. The data contain around 80,000 clones, 75% to 90% of them singletons. The sequenced material came from T cells isolated from PBMCs. Receptors were obtained from a human donor in good health. The CDR3 runs from the conserved cysteine through the conserved F or W. A D gene is named only where the DNA matches it firmly. Only part of the rows carry a size: once, few, many, or a class if the clone is expanded.

V	size	D	J	DNA	CDR3
TRBV7-9	.	TRBD2	TRBJ2-7	TGTGCCAGCAGCTCGAAGACTAGCGGGAACGAGCAGTACTTC	CASSSKTSGNEQYF
TRBV7-9	.	.	TRBJ2-7	TGTGCCAGCAGCTTAGCGGGCACAGCACCCTACGAGCAGTACTTC	CASSLAGTAPYEQYF
TRBV5-1	.	TRBD1	TRBJ1-4	TGCGCCAGCAGCTCGACAGGGGAGAATGAAAAACTGTTTTTT	CASSSTGENEKLFF
TRBV2	once	TRBD2	TRBJ2-2	TGTGCCAGCAGTGAACGGGGGGAGTACCGCACCGGGGAGCTGTTTTTT	CASSERGEYRTGELFF
TRBV27	.	TRBD2	TRBJ2-5	TGTGCCAGCAGACTACTAGCGGGAGTAGGATTGGAGACCCAGTACTTC	CASRLLAGVGLETQYF
TRBV27	once	TRBD1	TRBJ2-1	TGTGCCAGCAGTTTATGGCAGGGGGCTGTGTATGAGCAGTTCTTC	CASSLWQGAVYEQFF
TRBV13	.	TRBD1	TRBJ2-2	TGTGCCAGCAGCTTAGTAGAGGACAGGGACACCGGGGAGCTGTTTTTT	CASSLVEDRDTGELFF
TRBV10-3	.	.	TRBJ1-2	TGTGCCATCAGTGAGAACACAGGTATTCGCTATGGCTACACCTTC	CAISENTGIRYGYTF
TRBV5-4	.	.	TRBJ1-4	TGTGCCAGCAGCTTGTTTGGCGGATTTAGGTCACCTGATGAAAAACTGTTTTTT	CASSLFGGFRSPDEKLFF
TRBV27	.	TRBD2	TRBJ2-7	TGTGCCACCCGGACTAGCCGAGCCTACGAGCAGTACTTC	CATRTSRAYEQYF
TRBV27	.	TRBD2	TRBJ2-7	TGTGCCAGCAAAAAGCGGGACCCATCCTACGAGCAGTACTTC	CASKKRDPSYEQYF
TRBV10-3	.	TRBD1	TRBJ1-1	TGTGCCATCAGTGAGAAGGGACAGGGTACTGAAGCTTTCTTT	CAISEKGQGTEAFF
TRBV4-1	.	.	TRBJ1-2	TGCGCCAGCAGCCAAGCTCGAACAGGGCTCCTCTATGGCTACACCTTC	CASSQARTGLLYGYTF
TRBV11-3	.	TRBD2	TRBJ2-7	TGTGCCAGCAGCCCGAGGACTAGCGGCCACGAGCAGTACTTC	CASSPRTSGHEQYF
TRBV11-2	.	TRBD2	TRBJ2-7	TGTGCCAGCACGGAGGCGGGAGGGACCTACGAGCAGTACTTC	CASTEAGGTYEQYF
TRBV14	once	.	TRBJ2-1	TGTGCCAGCAGTTTCGGTGCTCCCCGCTCCAATGAGCAGTTCTTC	CASSFGAPRSNEQFF
TRBV4-3	few	TRBD1	TRBJ1-1	TGCGCCAGCAGCCAAACAGGGGGCAAGGGTACTGAAGCTTTCTTT	CASSQTGGKGTEAFF
TRBV9	.	TRBD1	TRBJ1-2	TGTGCCAGCAGCGTATCGACAGGGGAGGTCAGCGGCTACACCTTC	CASSVSTGEVSGYTF
TRBV10-3	.	.	TRBJ2-3	TGTGCCATCAGTGAGACGGGAGCTAGCACAGATACGCAGTATTTT	CAISETGASTDTQYF
TRBV7-2	once	TRBD1	TRBJ2-2	TGTGCCAGCAGCGCCAGGGGGAGGGAGCTGTTTTTT	CASSARGRELFF
TRBV27	.	.	TRBJ2-2	TGTGCCAGCAGTTTATCTTCCGGAGCCTTGGCCGGGGAGCTGTTTTTT	CASSLSSGALAGELFF
TRBV5-1	.	.	TRBJ1-4	TGCGCCAGCAGCTCCGGGTCTTCTAATGAAAAACTGTTTTTT	CASSSGSSNEKLFF
TRBV6-1	.	TRBD1	TRBJ2-7	TGTGCCAGCAGCTGGGACAGCGCCTACGAGCAGTACTTC	CASSWDSAYEQYF
TRBV30	once	TRBD2	TRBJ2-2	TGTGCCTGGAGTCTCGTCCTAGCGGGAACTGGGGAGCTGTTTTTT	CAWSLVLAGTGELFF
TRBV11-2	.	.	TRBJ2-5	TGTGCCAGCAGCTTAGTAGCCTGGGAGACCCAGTACTTC	CASSLVAWETQYF
TRBV27	.	TRBD2	TRBJ2-1	TGTGCCAGTACACTAGCGGGAGGTGAGCAGTTCTTC	CASTLAGGEQFF
TRBV25-1	.	TRBD1	TRBJ1-1	TGTGCCAGCAGTTGGGACAGATTGAACACTGAAGCTTTCTTT	CASSWDRLNTEAFF
TRBV4-3	.	TRBD2	TRBJ2-1	TGCGCCAGCAGCCAACTGGGGGGGGGAGCGGAGGACCACAATGAGCAGTTCTTC	CASSQLGGGAEDHNEQFF
TRBV25-1	.	.	TRBJ2-7	TGTGCCAGCAGTGAATTAGCCCAACCCTCCTACGAGCAGTACTTC	CASSELAQPSYEQYF
TRBV5-1	.	TRBD2	TRBJ2-1	TGCGCCAGCAGCTCCGGACTAGCGGGAGACAATGAGCAGTTCTTC	CASSSGLAGDNEQFF
TRBV9	.	TRBD2	TRBJ2-1	TGTGCCAGCAGCGACGGCCTAGCGGGAGGTAATAATGAGCAGTTCTTC	CASSDGLAGGNNEQFF
TRBV4-2	once	.	TRBJ2-3	TGTGCCAGCAGCCAAGATTCCGGCGGATTGACCACAGATACGCAGTATTTT	CASSQDSGGLTTDTQYF
TRBV7-8	.	TRBD1	TRBJ1-5	TGTGCCAGCAGCCTTAACAGGGGTCAAAGCCATCAGCCCCAGCATTTT	CASSLNRGQSHQPQHF
TRBV28	.	TRBD1	TRBJ2-1	TGTGCCAGCAGGAGACAGGGTAGCTCCTACAATGAGCAGTTCTTC	CASRRQGSSYNEQFF
TRBV6-1	few	.	TRBJ1-1	TGTGCCAGCAGTGAAGGGTGGGGGGTTGGTGAAGCTTTCTTT	CASSEGWGVGEAFF
TRBV29-1	.	.	TRBJ1-3	TGCAGCGTTGTGACAGTATCAGGAAACACCATATATTTT	CSVVTVSGNTIYF
TRBV6-1	.	.	TRBJ2-1	TGTGCCAGCGGGAGGGGGAATGAGCAGTTCTTC	CASGRGNEQFF
TRBV15	.	TRBD1	TRBJ1-5	TGTGCCACCAGCAGAGATATGGCAGGGGGCAATGACAATCAGCCCCAGCATTTT	CATSRDMAGGNDNQPQHF
TRBV7-9	.	.	TRBJ2-6	TGTGCCAGCAGCTTTCAATCCGGACAGATCTCTGGGGCCAACGTCCTGACTTTC	CASSFQSGQISGANVLTF
TRBV6-5	.	.	TRBJ2-3	TGTGCCAGCAGCCGCGGGGCCAGGGGGACAGATACGCAGTATTTT	CASSRGARGTDTQYF
TRBV4-1	.	TRBD2	TRBJ2-1	TGCGCCAGCAGCCAAGGTCAATTGGGCGGGAGGGCCTTTGCACACAATGAGCAGTTCTTC	CASSQGQLGGRAFAHNEQFF
TRBV28	.	TRBD1	TRBJ1-2	TGTGCCAGCAGTTTCCCGGGACAGGGGAGATATGGCTACACCTTC	CASSFPGQGRYGYTF
TRBV7-2	.	.	TRBJ1-2	TGTGCCAGCAGCTATGACTGGGAGGGCTACACCTTC	CASSYDWEGYTF
TRBV18	.	TRBD2	TRBJ2-7	TGTGCCAGCTCACCACTAGGGACTGGACTAGCGGGAGATTTATGGTACGAGCAGTACTTC	CASSPLGTGLAGDLWYEQYF
TRBV11-3	once	TRBD2	TRBJ2-1	TGTGCCAGCAGCTTAGCGGGAGGGATCTACAATGAGCAGTTCTTC	CASSLAGGIYNEQFF
TRBV19	.	.	TRBJ2-5	TGTGCCAGTAGTATAGGTCGACAGCCCCAAGAGACCCAGTACTTC	CASSIGRQPQETQYF
TRBV4-1	once	TRBD1	TRBJ2-1	TGCGCCAGCAGCCAAAGGGGACAGGGATACAATGAGCAGTTCTTC	CASSQRGQGYNEQFF
TRBV9	.	TRBD1	TRBJ2-5	TGTGCCAGCAGCGTAGGTTGGGCAGGGGGCTTCGAAGAGACCCAGTACTTC	CASSVGWAGGFEETQYF